This TCR beta chain was captured in a study of shared clonotypes between healthy human individuals. Study results and limitations: Expectations were that clonotype sharing among donors would be affected by sequencing depth. Sample collection involved blood only; tissue repertoires are likely different.

Investigators spread the genomic DNA of each subset evenly over several immunoSEQ plates. Approximately 27,000 T cell genomes, or about 270 ng DNA, went into replicate PCRs of unsorted PBMC. Here immunoSEQ multiplex PCR was the method, and the copy in TCRdb shows in-frame clones only, minus some. In the table there are fewer than 500,000 clones, roughly 79% of which are singletons. A note on this clone: The target antigen is unknown. The junction shows a germline mismatch at one end, possibly a read error.

This receptor was taken from a woman aged 40 to 50 in good health. Some clones in this sample may be carry-over from other donors' samples. Sequencing was performed on PBMCs.

Written as DNA, the CDR3 is TGTGCCAGCAGCCACCAACCGGGACAGGGCCCGAACGCCGGGGAGCTGTTTTTT. It specifies CASSHQPGQGPNAGELFF. This chain links TRBV11-1 with TRBJ2-2; 9 bases map to TRBD1. This CDR3 spans 18 amino acids. Germline V gene sequence: CDR1 SGHAT, CDR2 FQDESV (reference sequence).